What follows describes a single T cell receptor beta chain. Its antigen specificity is not known. No qualities accompany the bases; no much larger clone lies one base away. This sample also contains other DNA sequences that code for the same CDR3. The CDR3 measures 14 amino acids from cysteine to phenylalanine. The kept DNA is CDR3 alone, 42 bases in frame from the first base. Trimming takes 2 bases off V and 6 bases off J; junction bases not matched to a gene: 3. Reading the germline V gene (reference sequence) gives CDR1 MNHEY and CDR2 SMNVEV. CD8 naive samples were obtained by positive selection for CCR7 among CD45RO-negative cells, yielding a CD45RA+CCR7+ population from which TemRA cells were excluded. The donors were healthy, HIV-negative adults with no recently reported acute infections or vaccinations. All donors were Caucasian adults living in Nashville, Tennessee, USA. Blood was collected by leukapheresis, and PBMCs were isolated by Ficoll-Histopaque density gradient centrifugation and then cryopreserved in liquid nitrogen vapor phase. Analytical flow cytometry was used to check the purity and quantity of every magnetically sorted T cell population. From each sorted fraction, genomic DNA was isolated and quantified by UV absorbance on a Nanodrop 2000c.

This sample is drawn from a study of shared clonotypes between healthy human individuals (dated by TCRdb to the early 2020s). About the study as a whole: The cohort included a few men and two women between 18 and 49 years of age. To increase sequencing depth and limit assay-specific biases, different laboratories used diverse techniques to prepare libraries and sequence TCR repertoires. For each donor, CD4 naive and CD4 memory were each run on three plates, CD8 naive on two plates, and CD8 memory on one plate. Between about 0.94 and 8.9 billion PBMCs per donor were obtained by leukapheresis. The study deeply sequenced blood TCR repertoires of five healthy adults to estimate repertoire size and the extent of clonotype sharing between individuals.

Using the deep immunoSEQ assay, TCR CDR3 regions were amplified from genomic DNA by multiplex PCR. For each cell subset, the extracted genomic DNA was distributed evenly across all wells of several immunoSEQ 96-well plates, and each plate served as one replicate. For sorted subsets, each replicate PCR was loaded with approximately 200 ng genomic DNA, equivalent to about 30,000 T cell genomes. Purified libraries were measured with a Qubit 3.0 fluorometer, size-checked on a Bioanalyzer 2100, and measured again with the KAPA Library Quantification kit. Each immunoSEQ 96-well plate was sequenced on its own single-read 150-cycle Illumina NextSeq 550 flow cell. The authors processed their data as follows. Because the immunoSEQ output held only junctional sequences and lacked quality scores, the filtering could not match the filtering applied to full-length reads. To assign V/J genes and CDR3, sequences were annotated using PyIR, a Python wrapper for IgBLAST v1.9, with IMGT germline references. Reads with weak V/J assignments (E-value above 1e-6), missing CDR3, stop codons, out-of-frame junctions, or ambiguous translated residues were removed. V3J clonotypes were defined as sequences sharing an identical inferred V gene, J gene, and CDR3 amino acid sequence. Percentage overlap between repertoires was calculated by dividing the number of shared unique clonotypes by the size of the smaller repertoire. Three approaches were used to assess repertoire richness: RTK rarefaction, the Chao1 estimator, and Recon v2.1 estimates of unobserved clonotypes. Generation probabilities for all TCRbeta clonotypes obtained by the gDNA method from a handful of donors were computed using OLGA. TCRdb mirrors the immuneACCESS table, restricted to in-frame sequences. Some clones are absent from its copies; in checked studies, under half trace to an unresolved V gene, and the reason for the others is unknown. That table furnishes V, J and clone size, whereas the DNA furnished D and trimming. Recorded for this sample are under 850,000 clones; over 90% of them occurred a single time. Around 24% of the sample goes to the ten largest clones.

Results and caveats for the whole study, not just this receptor: Estimated clonotype richness was generally larger for naive than for memory subsets. Across a few donors, 4.5% to 6.5% of naive CD4, around 3.5% of naive CD8, 2% to 2.5% of memory CD4, and roughly 0.4% of memory CD8 clonotypes were shared. The genetic and exposure-history diversity represented was limited by the small number of donors. Pairwise subsampling led to the expectation that sequencing depth would affect the degree of clonotype sharing among donors. Sampling was limited to blood, and TCR repertoires in tissue likely differ from TCR repertoires in blood. Higher generation probabilities were observed for clonotypes shared by all four sorted-subset donors than for non-shared clonotypes. Rarefaction of sorted-subset datasets indicated incomplete sequencing despite the large sequencing depth.

The material sequenced was naive CD8+ T cells sorted from blood. Taken with the paper, the label for cell subset or site translates to: CD45RA+CCR7+. The sequence was obtained from a man aged 25-45 years in good health. The chain is encoded by TRBV27 joined to TRBJ1-4, and 7 bases in between align with TRBD1. The CDR3 protein: CASSLLGTDEKLFF. The DNA reads as follows: TGTGCCAGCAGTTTACTCGGGACAGATGAAAAACTGTTTTTT.